In its sample, the clone carrying this T cell receptor beta chain was seen once. This entry belongs to a study of blood T cell repertoires in COVID-19. Background on the study: Recovered participants had two consecutive negative NP/OP PCR tests, healthcare professional clearance, or symptom resolution. Both acute and convalescent COVID-19 samples were obtained from the United States, Italy and Spain.

Sequencing used immunoSEQ multiplex PCR; TCRdb keeps in-frame clones, though not all of them. The table lists hundreds of thousands of clones, 70% to 90% of them singletons. The source is a woman aged 50 to 60 in a cohort exposed to, infected with or recovered from COVID-19 (not recorded which). The material sequenced was PBMCs or T cells enriched from blood (not recorded which).

The CDR3 is CASSWGTGSPLRETQYF. The CDR3, as DNA: TGTGCCAGCAGCTGGGGGACAGGGTCCCCACTGCGGGAGACCCAGTACTTC. V usage is TRBV7-2 and J usage is TRBJ2-5, with 9 nucleotides matching TRBD1. In germline, CDR1 is SGHTA, CDR2 FQGNSA. With 4 bases clipped from V and 5 bases from J, the junction kept 14 bases outside the gene matches. The CDR3 sequence is 17 residues long.